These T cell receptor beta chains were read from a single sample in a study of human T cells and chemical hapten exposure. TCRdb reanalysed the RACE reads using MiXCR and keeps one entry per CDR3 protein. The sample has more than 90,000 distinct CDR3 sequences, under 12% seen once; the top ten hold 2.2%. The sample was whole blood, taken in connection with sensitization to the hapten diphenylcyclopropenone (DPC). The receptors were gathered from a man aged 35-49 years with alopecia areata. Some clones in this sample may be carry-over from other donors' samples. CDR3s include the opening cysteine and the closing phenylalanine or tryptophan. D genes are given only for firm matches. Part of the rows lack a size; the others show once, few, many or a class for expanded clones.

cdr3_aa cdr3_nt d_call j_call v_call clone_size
CASSQKAGSGANVLTF TGTGCCAGCAGCCAAAAGGCTGGTTCTGGGGCCAACGTCCTGACTTTC NA TRBJ2-6 TRBV7-6 many
CSVGTGKKNTEAFF TGCAGCGTAGGGACAGGGAAGAAGAACACTGAAGCTTTCTTT TRBD1 TRBJ1-1 TRBV29-1 NA
CAISDRGDSYEQYF TGTGCCATCAGCGACAGGGGGGATTCCTACGAGCAGTACTTC TRBD1 TRBJ2-7 TRBV10-3 few
CATGPALGTGELFF TGTGCCACCGGGCCCGCGCTGGGCACCGGGGAGCTGTTTTTT NA TRBJ2-2 TRBV24-1 NA
CAWGFAGGTDEQFF TGTGCCTGGGGCTTCGCGGGAGGGACGGATGAGCAGTTCTTC TRBD2 TRBJ2-1 TRBV30 NA
CATSGARSKNIQYF TGTGCTACCTCCGGGGCGCGGTCCAAAAACATTCAGTACTTC NA TRBJ2-4 TRBV7-2 many
CASSLARLAGGPSTDTQYF TGTGCCAGCAGCTTAGCGCGGCTAGCGGGAGGGCCGAGCACAGATACGCAGTATTTT TRBD2 TRBJ2-3 TRBV7-2 NA
CASSFGTDTQYF TGTGCCAGCAGTTTTGGCACAGATACGCAGTATTTT NA TRBJ2-3 TRBV12-3/TRBV12-4 many
CASSFRFRLLEGHTEAFF TGTGCCAGCAGCTTTAGGTTTCGACTTCTTGAGGGACACACTGAAGCTTTCTTT NA TRBJ1-1 TRBV11-2 many
CASSLDSPLHF TGTGCCAGCAGCTTAGATTCACCCCTCCACTTT NA TRBJ1-6 TRBV7-9 NA
CASSLRQGLGNEQFF TGTGCCAGCAGCTTACGACAGGGTTTGGGCAATGAGCAGTTCTTC TRBD1 TRBJ2-1 TRBV7-9 few
CASQIGGTGGAFF TGTGCCAGCCAAATCGGGGGGACCGGGGGTGCTTTCTTT NA TRBJ1-1 TRBV12-3/TRBV12-4 many
CAITAGLAGGQRGTDTQYF TGTGCCATCACCGCGGGACTAGCGGGAGGCCAGAGAGGCACAGATACGCAGTATTTT TRBD2 TRBJ2-3 TRBV10-3 once
CASSFRQGPGNTEAFF TGTGCCAGCAGCTTCCGACAGGGGCCGGGGAACACTGAAGCTTTCTTT TRBD1 TRBJ1-1 TRBV7-9 few
CASSVDQGSYNEQFF TGTGCCAGCAGCGTAGATCAGGGATCCTACAATGAGCAGTTCTTC NA TRBJ2-1 TRBV9 few
CASSQDWALWTSGRSGANVLTF TGTGCCAGCAGCCAAGATTGGGCCCTTTGGACTAGCGGGCGCTCTGGGGCCAACGTCCTGACTTTC TRBD2 TRBJ2-6 TRBV3-1 few
CASSKTGGRTDTQYF TGTGCCAGCAGTAAAACAGGGGGACGCACAGATACGCAGTATTTT TRBD1 TRBJ2-3 TRBV28 NA
CSAGGLLGPQHF TGCAGTGCTGGGGGCCTTCTCGGGCCCCAGCATTTT NA TRBJ1-5 TRBV20-1 few
CASSYVRENTEAFF TGTGCCAGCAGTTATGTCAGAGAGAACACTGAAGCTTTCTTT NA TRBJ1-1 TRBV6-2/TRBV6-3 few
CASSRSGRTGELFF TGTGCCAGTAGTCGGAGCGGGAGAACCGGGGAGCTGTTTTTT TRBD2 TRBJ2-2 TRBV19 NA
CASSDSGRAHNEQFF TGTGCCAGCAGTGATAGCGGGAGGGCTCACAATGAGCAGTTCTTC TRBD2 TRBJ2-1 TRBV2 NA
CASSLGSGQGQNIQYF TGTGCCAGCAGCTTAGGGTCCGGACAGGGCCAAAACATTCAGTACTTC TRBD1 TRBJ2-4 TRBV7-2 NA
CASKFGGEDTQYF TGCGCCAGCAAGTTTGGGGGTGAAGATACGCAGTATTTT NA TRBJ2-3 TRBV10-2 NA
CASSVANGGNEQFF TGTGCCAGCAGCGTAGCTAACGGAGGCAATGAGCAGTTCTTC NA TRBJ2-1 TRBV9 NA
CASSVGSSPYEQYF TGTGCCAGCAGCGTAGGGTCCAGTCCCTACGAGCAGTACTTC NA TRBJ2-7 TRBV9 few
CSAARDGNTEAFF TGCAGTGCTGCCCGGGACGGCAACACTGAAGCTTTCTTT NA TRBJ1-1 TRBV20-1 NA
CASSWGRGPTNEKLFF TGTGCCAGCAGTTGGGGCAGGGGGCCAACTAATGAAAAACTGTTTTTT TRBD1 TRBJ1-4 TRBV12-3/TRBV12-4 many
CSAGLARNEAFF TGCAGTGCTGGACTGGCTCGGAATGAAGCTTTCTTT NA TRBJ1-1 TRBV20-1 many
CASSETGEEFF TGTGCCAGCAGTGAGACAGGAGAAGAGTTCTTC NA TRBJ2-1 TRBV27 few
CASSYRGTSGNLRATYEQYF TGTGCCAGCAGTTACCGAGGGACTAGCGGAAACCTTAGAGCAACCTACGAGCAGTACTTC TRBD2 TRBJ2-7 TRBV6-2/TRBV6-3 few
CASSQWQGSNQPQHF TGTGCCAGTAGTCAGTGGCAGGGAAGCAATCAGCCCCAGCATTTT NA TRBJ1-5 TRBV19 few
CASSLAGAPTDTQYF TGTGCCAGCAGCTTAGCGGGAGCCCCGACAGATACGCAGTATTTT NA TRBJ2-3 TRBV7-2 NA
CASSIISGGERNTQYF TGTGCCAGCAGCATAATCAGTGGGGGGGAGAGGAATACGCAGTATTTT TRBD2 TRBJ2-3 TRBV5-6 NA
CASSLRGFEAFF TGTGCCAGCAGCCTCCGGGGGTTTGAAGCTTTCTTT NA TRBJ1-1 TRBV6-2/TRBV6-3 NA
CATSGNPNGEKLFF TGTGCCACCAGCGGAAACCCCAACGGTGAAAAACTGTTTTTT NA TRBJ1-4 TRBV15 many
CASRADPSSLYEQYF TGTGCCAGCAGGGCGGACCCCTCGTCCCTCTACGAGCAGTACTTC NA TRBJ2-7 TRBV7-2 NA
CASSYDGLNQPQHF TGTGCCAGCAGTTACGACGGACTCAATCAGCCCCAGCATTTT NA TRBJ1-5 TRBV6-5 few
CASSLRTDYGYTF TGTGCCAGCAGTTTGAGGACAGACTATGGCTACACCTTC NA TRBJ1-2 TRBV28 NA
CASSSGGGIDTQYF TGCGCCAGCAGCTCCGGAGGGGGAATAGATACGCAGTATTTT NA TRBJ2-3 TRBV5-1 many
CASSQYKVASGRNEQYF TGTGCCAGCAGCCAATACAAGGTGGCTAGCGGGAGGAACGAGCAGTACTTC TRBD2 TRBJ2-7 TRBV11-1 many
CASSKEGGEYYEQYF TGTGCCAGCAGCAAAGAGGGGGGAGAGTACTACGAGCAGTACTTC NA TRBJ2-7 TRBV21-1 NA
CASSYPGGSETQYF TGTGCCAGCAGTTACCCCGGGGGGTCGGAGACCCAGTACTTC TRBD2 TRBJ2-5 TRBV6-5 few
CASSLRVPYEQYF TGTGCCAGCAGTTTAAGGGTACCCTACGAGCAGTACTTC NA TRBJ2-7 TRBV28 NA
CASSPRRLEPTGELFF TGTGCCAGCAGCCCGCGTAGACTAGAGCCCACCGGGGAGCTGTTTTTT NA TRBJ2-2 TRBV13 NA
CASSRDRGEGYTF TGTGCCAGCAGCCGAGACAGGGGAGAAGGCTACACCTTC TRBD1 TRBJ1-2 TRBV9 few
CASSLEQGKRAQYF TGTGCCAGCAGTCTGGAACAGGGGAAGAGGGCGCAGTATTTT TRBD1 TRBJ2-3 TRBV12-3/TRBV12-4 few
CAISATGTAAYEQYF TGTGCCATCAGTGCTACCGGGACGGCAGCCTACGAGCAGTACTTC NA TRBJ2-7 TRBV10-3 few
CASSSGLAGEETQYF TGCGCCAGCAGCTCGGGGCTAGCGGGAGAAGAGACCCAGTACTTC TRBD2 TRBJ2-5 TRBV5-1 many
CSVEDPYGTDTQYF TGCAGCGTTGAAGACCCCTACGGCACAGATACGCAGTATTTT NA TRBJ2-3 TRBV29-1 few
CASSLASGSSEQFF TGTGCCAGCAGTTTAGCTAGCGGGAGTTCTGAGCAGTTCTTC TRBD2 TRBJ2-1 TRBV12-3/TRBV12-4 few
CATGGGRGQPQHF TGTGCCACAGGGGGCGGTAGGGGTCAGCCCCAGCATTTT TRBD1 TRBJ1-5 TRBV27 few
CASSIGSAGANEKLFF TGTGCCAGTAGTATAGGGTCCGCAGGAGCTAATGAAAAACTGTTTTTT NA TRBJ1-4 TRBV19 many
CASSPSLRTGPRNEKLFF TGTGCCAGCAGCCCTTCTCTTCGGACAGGGCCGAGGAATGAAAAACTGTTTTTT TRBD1 TRBJ1-4 TRBV6-2/TRBV6-3 many
CSAPKGQGISYEQYF TGCAGTGCGCCGAAAGGACAGGGGATCTCCTACGAGCAGTACTTC TRBD1 TRBJ2-7 TRBV20-1 few
CASSSHRGGEQYF TGTGCCAGCAGTTCACACAGGGGAGGCGAGCAGTACTTC NA TRBJ2-7 TRBV28 NA
CASRALRDTQYF TGTGCCAGCAGGGCCCTAAGAGATACGCAGTATTTT NA TRBJ2-3 TRBV12-3/TRBV12-4 NA
CSADKPGHSSYNSPLHF TGCAGTGCTGACAAGCCGGGTCACAGCTCCTATAATTCACCCCTCCACTTT NA TRBJ1-6 TRBV20-1 NA